These T cell receptor beta chains were read from a single sample in a study of Graves' ophthalmopathy and Graves' hyperthyroidism. TCRdb re-analysed the multiplex PCR reads in MiXCR, keeping a single row per CDR3 protein. The sample lists fewer than 350,000 distinct CDR3 sequences, 17% occurring once. Sequenced sample: peripheral blood. The source of these receptors is an adult man with Graves' ophthalmopathy. CDR3s include the opening cysteine and the closing phenylalanine or tryptophan. A D gene is named only where the DNA matches it firmly. Size tells how often a clone was seen (once, few, many) or the class of an expanded clone, and some rows leave it out.

clone size: many
V gene: TRBV6-1
D gene: -
J gene: TRBJ1-2
CDR3 DNA: TGTGCCAGCAGGACCCCGGGCCCCCAGCAATATGGCTACACCTTC
CDR3 protein: CASRTPGPQQYGYTF

clone size: many
V gene: TRBV2
D gene: -
J gene: TRBJ2-7
CDR3 DNA: TGTGCCAGCATCCCTGACTTCGGCGAGCAGTACTTC
CDR3 protein: CASIPDFGEQYF

clone size: many
V gene: TRBV7-2
D gene: -
J gene: TRBJ1-1
CDR3 DNA: TGTGCCAGCAGCCGAAGGGACGCGAGGGGGACTGAAGCTTTCTTT
CDR3 protein: CASSRRDARGTEAFF

clone size: many
V gene: TRBV6-5
D gene: -
J gene: TRBJ2-5
CDR3 DNA: TGTGCCAGCAGTTACTCGAGTATCAGGGAGACCCAGTACTTC
CDR3 protein: CASSYSSIRETQYF

clone size: -
V gene: TRBV4-2
D gene: -
J gene: TRBJ1-1
CDR3 DNA: TGTGCCAGCAGCCAAGAAAAGGGATCTGCGGGGGGCACTGAAGCTTTCTTT
CDR3 protein: CASSQEKGSAGGTEAFF

clone size: many
V gene: TRBV29-1
D gene: TRBD1
J gene: TRBJ1-6
CDR3 DNA: TGCAGCGTTCGGACAGGCCTAAATTCACCCCTCCACTTT
CDR3 protein: CSVRTGLNSPLHF

clone size: -
V gene: TRBV2
D gene: -
J gene: TRBJ2-5
CDR3 DNA: TGTGCCAGCAGTGCCGATGCGGGACCCCAAGAGACCCAGTACTTC
CDR3 protein: CASSADAGPQETQYF

clone size: many
V gene: TRBV10-3
D gene: -
J gene: TRBJ2-7
CDR3 DNA: TGTGCCATCAGTGAGGGGATATCCGAGCAGTACTTC
CDR3 protein: CAISEGISEQYF

clone size: many
V gene: TRBV7-9
D gene: -
J gene: TRBJ2-5
CDR3 DNA: TGTGCCAGCGTCCGTAGGCGGGTAGGCTTAGAGACCCAGTACTTC
CDR3 protein: CASVRRRVGLETQYF

clone size: few
V gene: TRBV2
D gene: -
J gene: TRBJ2-2
CDR3 DNA: TGTGCCAGCAGTCAAGAGGGATCTCGCACCGGGGAGCTGTTTTTT
CDR3 protein: CASSQEGSRTGELFF